The clone carrying this T cell receptor (beta chain) was detected many times. This specimen belongs to a study of blood T cell repertoires in COVID-19. Germline loops: CDR1 SNHLY, CDR2 FYNNEI. This CDR3 contains 13 residues. J was trimmed by 4 bases and V by 7 bases; bases with no gene match: 5. Authors' methods: From reference gene primer amplification, estimates of nucleated cell counts were derived. Some clones are missing from TCRdb's copy, which holds only in-frame ones; the method was immunoSEQ multiplex PCR. That table furnishes V, J and clone size, whereas the DNA furnished D and trimming. The sample comprises about 440,000 clones, 70% to 90% of which are singletons, and about 2.1% rests with the top ten.

This rearrangement joins TRBV2 to TRBJ2-7, with 9 nucleotides matching TRBD1. The source of this sequence is a woman under 30 with acute COVID-19. Sequenced material: PBMCs or T cells enriched from blood (not recorded which). Here the CDR3 reads CASKDRGLYEQYF. For the CDR3, the DNA is TGTGCCAGCAAGGACAGGGGTTTGTACGAGCAGTACTTC.